What follows are 8 T cell receptor beta chains derived from one specimen sequenced in a study of cytomegalovirus exposure and HLA in healthy donors. Primers for the PCR totalled 60 Vbeta and 13 Jbeta. Some clones are missing from TCRdb's copy, which holds only in-frame ones; the method was immunoSEQ multiplex PCR. The sample carries around 170,000 clones, 80% to 85% recorded once. The sequenced sample consisted of PBMCs. Receptors originate from a man between 40 and 49 years old in good health and CMV-seropositive.

V usage is TRBV7-6 and J usage is TRBJ1-3; 7 bases line up with TRBD1. This CDR3 region has 15 residues. V lost 5 bases and J lost 1; bases outside the gene matches: 5. The germline V gene encodes CDR1 SGHVS and CDR2 FNYEAQ. The CDR3: CASSILTGSGNTIYF. For the CDR3, the DNA is TGTGCCAGCAGCATCCTGACAGGGTCTGGAAACACCATATATTTT.

This clone was detected only once. The chain recombines TRBV4-1 with TRBJ2-5; possibly TRBD1 for D (5 bases). Trimming left V 0 bases short and J 5 bases short, with 16 bases between. The CDR3 consists of 16 residues. Looked up from germline, CDR1 is MGHRA and CDR2 is YSYEKL. The CDR3 loop reads CASSQDTLQGRETQYF. The CDR3 DNA is TGCGCCAGCAGCCAAGACACCCTGCAGGGTAGGGAGACCCAGTACTTC.

This clone appeared once. The chain combines TRBV30 with TRBJ1-1; D is perhaps TRBD1 (6 bases). Germline CDR1 reads GTSNPN; CDR2 reads SVGIG (reference sequence). CDR3 size: 15 residues. V lost 3 bases, J lost 3 bases, and 17 bases lay in between. CDR3 DNA sequence: TGTGCCTGGAGAATGACGTACGAGGGGGACACTGAAGCTTTCTTT. As protein: CAWRMTYEGDTEAFF.

The chain links TRBV9 to TRBJ2-3, with 7 bases identical to TRBD2. The CDR3 extends over 14 amino acids. Looked up from germline, CDR1 is SGDLS and CDR2 is YYNGEE. The V gene end was trimmed by 3 bases and the J gene end by 6 bases; junction bases not matched to a gene: 7. This chain's CDR3 is CASSGGGVADTQYF. The CDR3 nucleotides are TGTGCCAGCAGCGGGGGGGGAGTAGCGGATACGCAGTATTTT.

The chain links TRBV27 to TRBJ2-7, with 10 positions matching TRBD1. The junction had 2 bases not matched to a gene; V was cut back by 5 bases and J by 4 bases. The germline V gene has CDR1 MNHEY and CDR2 SMNVEV (reference sequence). The CDR3 has 13 amino acids. CDR3 nucleotide sequence: TGTGCCAGCAGTCGACAGGGGGCTTACGAGCAGTACTTC. Amino acids: CASSRQGAYEQYF.

This clone occurred once. This rearrangement joins TRBV18 to TRBJ2-5; TRBD2 might be the D (5 bases). Trimming shortened V by 2 bases and J by 1 base, and 8 bases separated the two germline ends. Germline V gene lookup returns CDR1 KGHSH and CDR2 LQKENI. The CDR3 has 14 amino acids. CDR3 region: CASSPTRVQETQYF. The CDR3 DNA is TGTGCCAGCTCACCAACGCGGGTCCAAGAGACCCAGTACTTC. Complete variable domain (other parts from reference TRBV18 and TRBJ2-5): NAGVMQNPRHLVRRRGQEARLRCSPMKGHSHVYWYRQLPEEGLKFMVYLQKENIIDESGMPKERFSAEFPKEGPSILRIQQVVRGDSAAYFCASSPTRVQETQYFGPGTRLLVL.

The chain uses TRBV21-1 and TRBJ1-5; no check of the table's D call, TRBD1, against the DNA was made. TRBV21-1 is deemed a pseudogene. The CDR3 is 15 amino acids. The chain's CDR3 is CASSKWGQDRQPQHF. In DNA form, the CDR3 reads TGTGCCAGCAGCAAATGGGGACAGGACAGACAGCCCCAGCATTTT.

The V gene is TRBV28, the J gene TRBJ2-2; D may be TRBD1 (6 bases). Germline V gene lookup returns CDR1 MDHEN and CDR2 SYDVKM. V was shortened by 2 bases and J by 3 bases, with 16 bases between the two germline ends. The CDR3 is 17 residues long. The CDR3 here is CASSLPGQWKDTGELFF. CDR3 in DNA: TGTGCCAGCAGTTTACCAGGACAGTGGAAGGACACCGGGGAGCTGTTTTTT.